One sample yielded the 9 T cell receptor beta chains listed below, sequenced in a study of low-dose radiotherapy and immunotherapy resistance in tumors. TRAV- and TRBV-specific primers, spanning alpha and beta chains, primed first-strand cDNA. TCRs were amplified for approximately 21 PCR cycles with a constant-region primer and V-primer adapter. TCRdb recomputed calls from the reads with MiXCR, one row per CDR3 protein. This table holds about 97,000 distinct CDR3 sequences, about a fifth found once. Time point reported: after trial treatment. The treatment: LDRT plus nivolumab, ipilimumab, low-dose cyclophosphamide and aspirin (RACIN trial). Material: PBMCs, obtained after low-dose radiotherapy plus immunotherapy. The receptors were sampled from a male donor with prostate cancer.

This clonotype was detected ten times or more. The chain combines TRBV6-5 with TRBJ2-7; 10 bases are shared with TRBD2. Trimming took 6 bases from V and 6 from J; bases not matched to a gene: 11. CDR1 is MNHEY, CDR2 SVGAGI, per germline. CDR3 length: 15 residues. CDR3 bases: TGTGCCAGCAGGCCCCCGGGACTAGCGAGCGGCGAGCAGTACTTC. The encoded protein is CASRPPGLASGEQYF.

At least ten counts were recorded for this clonotype. The chain joins TRBV4-1 to TRBJ2-1; 9 bases line up with TRBD2. V dropped 1 base and J dropped 7; count of bases not matched to a gene: 8. From germline, CDR1 is MGHRA and CDR2 YSYEKL. The CDR3 loop spans 16 amino acids. CDR3 sequence (DNA): TGCGCCAGCAGCCAAGGTTTGCGGGGGGGCCGGAATGAGCAGTTCTTC. Amino acids: CASSQGLRGGRNEQFF.

This clonotype was detected many times. The V and J genes are TRBV24-1 and TRBJ1-2, with a tentative D call TRBD1 (6 bases). The CDR3 runs to 13 residues. Germline values: CDR1 KGHDR, CDR2 SFDVKD. The V end was cut by 4 bases, the J end by 8 bases, with 13 bases between. The CDR3 DNA reads as TGTGCCACCAGTGAGACAGGCCTTGGAGGCTACACCTTC. This gives the protein CATSETGLGGYTF.

This clonotype was seen at least ten times. The rearrangement joins TRBV29-1 to TRBJ2-5; TRBD1 agrees at 10 bases. V lost 5 bases, J lost 5 bases, and 11 bases stayed unmatched. The CDR3 runs to 15 residues. Looked up from germline, CDR1 is SQVTM and CDR2 is ANQGSEA. The CDR3 coding sequence is TGCAGCGTTCGAGACAGGACAGGGGGAAGGGAGACCCAGTACTTC. Its protein product is CSVRDRTGGRETQYF.

This clonotype was counted ten times or more. J is TRBJ1-6 and V is TRBV7-9; TRBD1 is a possible D gene (6 bases). The germline V gene has CDR1 SEHNR and CDR2 FQNEAQ (reference sequence). V gave up 4 bases and J gave up 5 bases, with 12 bases separating them. The CDR3 runs to 15 residues. The CDR3 DNA is TGTGCCAGCAGCTCACAGGGAGGAGATAATTCACCCCTCCACTTT. Protein product: CASSSQGGDNSPLHF.

This clonotype occurred many times. The chain has TRBV15 and TRBJ2-3, with D hard to call. V lost 4 bases and J 1 base, leaving 9 bases between the germline ends. The CDR3 length is 14 residues. Germline V gene sequence: CDR1 LNHNV, CDR2 YYDKDF (reference sequence). DNA for the CDR3: TGTGCCACCAGCATACCCCAGCGCACAGATACGCAGTATTTT. It codes for CATSIPQRTDTQYF.

With regard to this clonotype: This could be a read error, since a much larger clone is one nucleotide away. This chain connects TRBV19 to TRBJ2-7; 7 nucleotides match TRBD1. This CDR3 has 16 residues. Trimming removed 5 bases from V and 7 bases from J; junction bases left unmatched: 17. Germline V gene data show CDR1 as LNHDA and CDR2 as SQIVND (reference sequence). Here the CDR3 reads CASSSRTGRSYNEQYF. CDR3 coding DNA: TGTGCCAGTAGTTCCCGGACAGGACGCTCCTACAATGAGCAGTACTTC.

There are many counts of this clonotype. The genes are TRBV18 and TRBJ2-2, with a tentative D call TRBD1 (6 bases). Per germline, CDR1 KGHSH and CDR2 LQKENI. Trimming removed 0 bases from V and 4 bases from J, with 15 bases in between. This CDR3 spans 17 amino acids. CDR3 sequence (DNA): TGTGCCAGCTCACCACCATCAGGGGCTGGGTTCACCGGGGAGCTGTTTTTT. It is translated as CASSPPSGAGFTGELFF.

This clonotype showed up many times. The V call is TRBV20-1, the J call TRBJ1-5, with D uncertain. Per germline, CDR1 DFQATT and CDR2 SNEGSKA (reference sequence). V was clipped by 0 bases and J by 3 bases, with 9 bases between them. CDR3 length equals 14 residues. CDR3 in DNA: TGCAGTGCTAGAGATCGTCAGACCAATCAGCCCCAGCATTTT. The encoded protein is CSARDRQTNQPQHF.